This paragraph reports one TCR beta chain. The data were taken from a study of blood T cell repertoires in COVID-19. The data were produced by immunoSEQ multiplex PCR, yet TCRdb's version contains in-frame clones alone and is incomplete. The data hold some 56,000 clones, with more than 70% observed a single time. Germline-derived CDR1 and CDR2 are KGHSH and LQKENI. V trimming: 6 bases; J trimming: 5 bases; junction bases outside the gene matches: 4. CDR3 size: 14 residues. Sequences were obtained from peripheral blood. The receptor was derived from a man aged 55-75 years with acute or convalescent COVID-19. The V call is TRBV18, the J call TRBJ1-6; 7 bases are shared with TRBD1. CDR3 protein: CASSMQGDNSPLHF. For the CDR3, the DNA is TGTGCCAGCTCGATGCAGGGGGATAATTCACCCCTCCACTTT.